These T cell receptor beta chains were read from a single sample in a study of T cell responses to AZD1222 COVID-19 vaccine. Generated by immunoSEQ multiplex PCR, the TCRdb table keeps only in-frame clones and is missing some. The sample lists fewer than 110,000 clones, around 87% seen once, with about 10% in the top ten. The material was peripheral blood, obtained 28 days after the second AZD1222 dose. These receptors were taken from an adult who received the AZD1222 COVID-19 vaccine. Each CDR3 is given with its conserved first and last residue. A D gene is named only where the DNA matches it firmly. Clone size is stated in some rows and not others, as once, few, many or a class when expanded.

cdr3_aa: CASKGDSRNTEAFF
cdr3_nt: TGTGCCAGCAAGGGGGACAGCAGGAACACTGAAGCTTTCTTT
d_call: TRBD1
j_call: TRBJ1-1
v_call: TRBV5-5
clone_size: -

cdr3_aa: CAISEYRLGQLLGEAFF
cdr3_nt: TGTGCCATCAGTGAATATCGTTTGGGACAGCTACTCGGTGAAGCTTTCTTT
d_call: TRBD1
j_call: TRBJ1-1
v_call: TRBV10-3
clone_size: -

cdr3_aa: CASSYSSGFSYNEQFF
cdr3_nt: TGTGCCAGCAGTTACTCGTCCGGATTCTCCTACAATGAGCAGTTCTTC
d_call: -
j_call: TRBJ2-1
v_call: TRBV6-5
clone_size: -

cdr3_aa: CAIRGTAVYEQYF
cdr3_nt: TGTGCCATCCGGGGGACAGCCGTCTACGAGCAGTACTTC
d_call: -
j_call: TRBJ2-7
v_call: TRBV28
clone_size: -

cdr3_aa: CASIPGTGGDQPQHF
cdr3_nt: TGTGCCAGCATCCCCGGGACAGGGGGCGATCAGCCCCAGCATTTT
d_call: TRBD1
j_call: TRBJ1-5
v_call: TRBV6-6
clone_size: once

cdr3_aa: CASSLVGGRATDTQYF
cdr3_nt: TGCGCCAGCAGCTTGGTTGGCGGGAGGGCCACAGATACGCAGTATTTT
d_call: TRBD2
j_call: TRBJ2-3
v_call: TRBV5-1
clone_size: -

cdr3_aa: CASSAGHLGNQPQHF
cdr3_nt: TGTGCCAGCAGCGCCGGACACCTAGGGAATCAGCCCCAGCATTTT
d_call: -
j_call: TRBJ1-5
v_call: TRBV9
clone_size: -

cdr3_aa: CASSGYRAPLPNTGELFF
cdr3_nt: TGTGCCAGCAGTGGGTACAGGGCGCCTCTCCCGAACACCGGGGAGCTGTTTTTT
d_call: -
j_call: TRBJ2-2
v_call: TRBV6-1
clone_size: once

cdr3_aa: CASSPQWGKGTDTQYF
cdr3_nt: TGTGCCAGCAGCCCGCAGTGGGGGAAGGGCACAGATACGCAGTATTTT
d_call: -
j_call: TRBJ2-3
v_call: TRBV4-2
clone_size: -

cdr3_aa: CASSYSRRQGMNTEAFF
cdr3_nt: TGTGCCAGCAGTTACTCGAGGCGGCAGGGCATGAACACTGAAGCTTTCTTT
d_call: -
j_call: TRBJ1-1
v_call: TRBV6-2/TRBV6-3
clone_size: -

cdr3_aa: CASSARWGTEAFF
cdr3_nt: TGTGCCAGCAGCGCGAGATGGGGGACTGAAGCTTTCTTT
d_call: -
j_call: TRBJ1-1
v_call: TRBV5-6
clone_size: -